These T cell receptor beta chains were read from a single sample in a study of CD8+ T cells in alopecia areata. Libraries were prepared by immunoSEQ multiplex PCR; TCRdb keeps only in-frame clonotypes and omits some of them. Of some 51,000 clones listed, around 96% are singletons. The source was CD8+ T cells sorted from blood, collected at week 0. Receptors originate from a human donor with alopecia areata. Each CDR3 is given with its conserved first and last residue. D genes are given only for firm matches. Size is omitted from some rows. Given values are once, few, many or a class for expanded clones.

>-|TRBV4-3|-|TRBJ1-2
TGCGCCAGCAGCCAAGAAGTCACAAACTATGGCTACACCTTC
CASSQEVTNYGYTF
>-|TRBV6-5|-|TRBJ1-1
TGTGCGACTCGGTATGGGAACACTGAAGCTTTCTTT
CATRYGNTEAFF
>-|TRBV19|-|TRBJ1-6
TGTGCCAGTAGGGAACCGGGACCCCAATCACCCCTCCACTTT
CASREPGPQSPLHF
>TRBD2|TRBV11-2|-|TRBJ2-1
TGTGCCAGCACCCCCATGATCGGGGGGGCCCATGAGCAGTTCTTC
CASTPMIGGAHEQFF
>-|TRBV9|-|TRBJ2-7
TGTGCCAGCAGCGCGCCCGCCACGGAGTACGAGCAGTACTTC
CASSAPATEYEQYF
>-|TRBV7-9|-|TRBJ2-2
TGTGCCAGCAGCTTGGGGGGCAGAGCCGGGGAGCTGTTTTTT
CASSLGGRAGELFF
>-|TRBV7-9|-|TRBJ2-7
TGTGCCAGCAGCCCGCCCAACTACGAGCAGTACTTC
CASSPPNYEQYF
>-|TRBV19|-|TRBJ1-2
TGTGCCAGTAGTATAGGAACGGACCTCTATGGCTACACCTTC
CASSIGTDLYGYTF
>-|TRBV27|-|TRBJ2-7
TGTGCCAGCAGTTTAGGACAGACCTACGAGCAGTACTTC
CASSLGQTYEQYF
>-|TRBV29-1|-|TRBJ2-1
TGCAGCGTTGGCTTGCCTCCAAATGAGCAGTTCTTC
CSVGLPPNEQFF
>-|TRBV6-5|-|TRBJ1-1
TGTGCCAGCAGTTACATCAGTGGCACTGAAGCTTTCTTT
CASSYISGTEAFF
>-|TRBV2|-|TRBJ2-1
TGTGCCAGCAAACAGGCCTCCTACAATGAGCAGTTCTTC
CASKQASYNEQFF
>-|TRBV15|-|TRBJ1-2
TGTGCCACCAGCAGTGCAGATTCCTCTAACTATGGCTACACCTTC
CATSSADSSNYGYTF
>-|TRBV30|-|TRBJ2-6
TGTGCCTGGAATTTCGGGGGGGCCAACGTCCTGACTTTC
CAWNFGGANVLTF
>-|TRBV4-1|-|TRBJ2-7
TGCGCCAGCAGCCTAGAGGGGGGAAGAGTGGGCTACGAGCAGTACTTC
CASSLEGGRVGYEQYF
>-|TRBV10-3|-|TRBJ2-5
TGTGCCATCAGTGAATGCGAGACGGCATGCCAAGAGACCCAGTACTTC
CAISECETACQETQYF
>-|TRBV6-6|once|TRBJ1-2
TGTGCCAGCAGTTACTCGTCATCAGGGCTGTTAGATGGCTACACCTTC
CASSYSSSGLLDGYTF
>-|TRBV5-1|-|TRBJ2-1
TGCGCCAGCAGCTTGAATAGTCCTGCCTACAATGAGCAGTTCTTC
CASSLNSPAYNEQFF
>-|TRBV5-1|-|TRBJ2-3
TGCGCCAGCAGCTTTTTCCCCGAATACACAGATACGCAGTATTTT
CASSFFPEYTDTQYF
>-|TRBV30|-|TRBJ2-1
TGTGCCTGGAGCCCAGGACAGACCAATGAGCAGTTCTTC
CAWSPGQTNEQFF
>-|TRBV4-3|-|TRBJ2-3
TGCGCCAGCAGCCAAGCTACCCGGGGAGATACGCAGTATTTT
CASSQATRGDTQYF
>-|TRBV18|-|TRBJ2-7
TGTGCCAGCTCACCACCGGACAGCTACGAGCAGTACTTC
CASSPPDSYEQYF
>TRBD1|TRBV5-4|-|TRBJ2-1
TGTGCCAGCAACGTAGGGGGCTACTCCTACAATGAGCAGTTCTTC
CASNVGGYSYNEQFF
>TRBD2|TRBV7-9|-|TRBJ2-7
TGTGCCAGCAGCTACGGGACTAGCGGTTTCTACGAGCAGTACTTC
CASSYGTSGFYEQYF
>-|TRBV5-5|-|TRBJ2-2
TGTGCCAGCAGCAGGACTGGCGCCGGGGAGCTGTTTTTT
CASSRTGAGELFF
>-|TRBV7-2|-|TRBJ2-5
TGTGCCAGCAGCCCCCCAGCAACGGTTGCAGGCCAAGAGACCCAGTACTTC
CASSPPATVAGQETQYF
>-|TRBV27|-|TRBJ2-1
TGTGCCAGCAGTTTTGGGTTGGGGGGGGGCCTCTACAATGAGCAGTTCTTC
CASSFGLGGGLYNEQFF
>TRBD1|TRBV5-4|-|TRBJ2-7
TGTGCCAGCAGCGTGGGACAGGGAGCCTACGAGCAGTACTTC
CASSVGQGAYEQYF
>-|TRBV6-5|-|TRBJ2-7
TGTGCCAGCAGTTACTCCCAGGGGCTCTCCGCCGAGCAGTACTTC
CASSYSQGLSAEQYF
>-|TRBV19|-|TRBJ2-7
TGTGCCAGTACCGGACAGTACGGCTACGAGCAGTACTTC
CASTGQYGYEQYF
>-|TRBV29-1|-|TRBJ2-1
TGCAGCGTATCAGTCGCCGGGCCCTTCAATGAGCAGTTCTTC
CSVSVAGPFNEQFF
>TRBD1|TRBV15|-|TRBJ2-5
TGTGCCACCAGCCCAATATTGGGACAGTTCCAAGAGACCCAGTACTTC
CATSPILGQFQETQYF
>TRBD1|TRBV7-8|-|TRBJ2-2
TGTGCCAGCAGCTGGGACAGTCTTCCGAACACCGGGGAGCTGTTTTTT
CASSWDSLPNTGELFF
>TRBD1|TRBV19|-|TRBJ2-3
TGTGCCAGTAGTATAACCGGGACAGTGAGAGATACGCAGTATTTT
CASSITGTVRDTQYF
>TRBD2|TRBV7-3|-|TRBJ2-1
TGTGCCAGCAGCAATAGCGGGGGGCCCCCTTGGTCTGAGCAGTTCTTC
CASSNSGGPPWSEQFF
>-|TRBV5-6|-|TRBJ2-1
TGTGCCAGCAGCTTGTGGGGAGCCTCCTACAATGAGCAGTTCTTC
CASSLWGASYNEQFF
>-|TRBV29-1|-|TRBJ2-7
TGCAGCGCCAGTGACAGGTCCTTTACCTACGAGCAGTACTTC
CSASDRSFTYEQYF
>-|TRBV7-9|-|TRBJ2-2
TGTGCCAGCAGCGGATGGACGGACGGGAACACCGGGGAGCTGTTTTTT
CASSGWTDGNTGELFF
>-|TRBV7-9|-|TRBJ2-7
TGTGCCAGCAGCTTAGGAGGTTCCATGTACGAGCAGTACTTC
CASSLGGSMYEQYF
>TRBD1|TRBV5-4|-|TRBJ2-4
TGTGCCAGCAGCCTGGATGGGACAGACGAAACCAAAAACATTCAGTACTTC
CASSLDGTDETKNIQYF
>TRBD2|TRBV10-3|-|TRBJ2-3
TGTGCCATCAGTGAGACTAGCGGGGGACGGGATACGCAGTATTTT
CAISETSGGRDTQYF
>TRBD2|TRBV2|-|TRBJ2-7
TGTGCCAGCAGTGAAGCTCCGATGGTAGCGGGGGTTTACGAGCAGTACTTC
CASSEAPMVAGVYEQYF
>TRBD1|TRBV14|-|TRBJ2-1
TGTGCCAGCAGCCAAGAGGGACAGGCGGATGAGCAGTTCTTC
CASSQEGQADEQFF
>-|TRBV6-5|-|TRBJ2-1
TGTGCCAGCAGACTGGACTCGCTCCCCTACAATGAGCAGTTCTTC
CASRLDSLPYNEQFF
>-|TRBV5-4|-|TRBJ1-4
TGTGCCAGCAGCTTGGCCGGGGAAAAACTGTTTTTT
CASSLAGEKLFF
>TRBD1|TRBV2|-|TRBJ2-7
TGTGCCAGCAGTGGGACAGGGGGCTACGAGCAGTACTTC
CASSGTGGYEQYF
>TRBD1|TRBV7-6|-|TRBJ1-5
TGTGCCAGCAGCTACGGGACAGGGAATCAGCCCCAGCATTTT
CASSYGTGNQPQHF
>TRBD2|TRBV7-2|-|TRBJ2-2
TGTGCCAGCAGCCGACTAGCGGGGAAGACCGGGGAGCTGTTTTTT
CASSRLAGKTGELFF
>-|TRBV19|-|TRBJ2-7
TGTGCCAGTAGTCCGACTGGGTCTCGAGCCTACGAGCAGTACTTC
CASSPTGSRAYEQYF
>TRBD2|TRBV7-2|-|TRBJ2-7
TGTGCCAGCAGCTTAGGCCTAGCGGGGGGGCCGCACGAGCAGTACTTC
CASSLGLAGGPHEQYF
>TRBD1|TRBV7-8|-|TRBJ2-5
TGTGCCAGCAGCTTAGCCCGGACAGGGTTCGAGACCCAGTACTTC
CASSLARTGFETQYF
>TRBD1|TRBV19|-|TRBJ2-7
TGTGCCAGCGAGGGGACAGCGTACGAGCAGTACTTC
CASEGTAYEQYF
>-|TRBV30|-|TRBJ2-2
TGTGCCCGGAGGCGCGAGACCGGGGAGCTGTTTTTT
CARRRETGELFF